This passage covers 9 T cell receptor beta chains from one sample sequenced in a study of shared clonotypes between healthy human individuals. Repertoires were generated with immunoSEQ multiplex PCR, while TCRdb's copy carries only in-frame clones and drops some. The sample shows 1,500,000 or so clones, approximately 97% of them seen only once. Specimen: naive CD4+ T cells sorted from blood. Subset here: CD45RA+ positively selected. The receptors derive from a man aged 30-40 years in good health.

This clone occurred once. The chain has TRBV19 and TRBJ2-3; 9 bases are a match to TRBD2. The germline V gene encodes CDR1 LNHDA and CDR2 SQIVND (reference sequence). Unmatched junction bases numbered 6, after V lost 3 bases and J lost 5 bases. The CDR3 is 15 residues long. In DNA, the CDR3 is TGTGCCAGTAGTATTCGAGCGGGAGGTCTAGATACGCAGTATTTT. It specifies CASSIRAGGLDTQYF.

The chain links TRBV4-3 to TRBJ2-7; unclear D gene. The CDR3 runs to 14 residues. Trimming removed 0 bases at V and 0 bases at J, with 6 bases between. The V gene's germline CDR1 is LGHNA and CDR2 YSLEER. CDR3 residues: CASSQEASSYEQYF. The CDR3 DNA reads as TGCGCCAGCAGCCAAGAGGCGTCCTCCTACGAGCAGTACTTC.

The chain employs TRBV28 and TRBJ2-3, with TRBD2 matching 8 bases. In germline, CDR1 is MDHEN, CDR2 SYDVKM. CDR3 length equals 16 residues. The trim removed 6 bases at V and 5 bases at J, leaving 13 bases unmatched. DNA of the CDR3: TGTGCCAGCAGGACTGCGGCCTTAAGCGGGAGAGATACGCAGTATTTT. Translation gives CASRTAALSGRDTQYF.

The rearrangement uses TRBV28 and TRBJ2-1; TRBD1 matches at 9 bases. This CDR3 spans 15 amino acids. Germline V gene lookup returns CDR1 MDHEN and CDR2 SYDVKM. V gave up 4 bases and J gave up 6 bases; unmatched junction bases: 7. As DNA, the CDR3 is TGTGCCAGCAGTTCTTCCGGGACAGGGACCAATGAGCAGTTCTTC. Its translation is CASSSSGTGTNEQFF.

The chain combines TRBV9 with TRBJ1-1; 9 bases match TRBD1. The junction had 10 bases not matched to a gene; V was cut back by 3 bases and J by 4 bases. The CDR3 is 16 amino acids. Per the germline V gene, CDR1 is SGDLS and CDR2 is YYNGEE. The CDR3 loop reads CASSAGQGFSFTEAFF. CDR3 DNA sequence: TGTGCCAGCAGCGCCGGACAGGGGTTTTCCTTCACTGAAGCTTTCTTT.

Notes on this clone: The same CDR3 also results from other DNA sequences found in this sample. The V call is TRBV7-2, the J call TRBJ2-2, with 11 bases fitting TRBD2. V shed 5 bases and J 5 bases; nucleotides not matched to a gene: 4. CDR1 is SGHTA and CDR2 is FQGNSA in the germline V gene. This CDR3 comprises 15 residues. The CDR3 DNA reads TGTGCCAGCAGCCTTGGGACTAGCGGAACCGGGGAGCTGTTTTTT. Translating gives CASSLGTSGTGELFF.

The CDR3: CASQPKAPSGNTIYF. Written as DNA, the CDR3 is TGTGCCAGTCAACCCAAGGCCCCCTCTGGAAACACCATATATTTT. The rearrangement joins TRBV6-5 to TRBJ1-3; D is undetermined. V dropped 9 bases and J dropped 0 bases, with 15 bases sitting between them. The CDR3 is 15 residues long. The germline gives CDR1 MNHEY, CDR2 SVGAGI.

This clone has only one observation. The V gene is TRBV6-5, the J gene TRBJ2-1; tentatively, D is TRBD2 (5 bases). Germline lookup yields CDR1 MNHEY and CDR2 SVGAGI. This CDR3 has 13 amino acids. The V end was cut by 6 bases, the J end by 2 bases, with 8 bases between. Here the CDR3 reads CASRRDPYNEQFF. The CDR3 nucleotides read TGTGCCAGCAGGAGGGATCCCTACAATGAGCAGTTCTTC.

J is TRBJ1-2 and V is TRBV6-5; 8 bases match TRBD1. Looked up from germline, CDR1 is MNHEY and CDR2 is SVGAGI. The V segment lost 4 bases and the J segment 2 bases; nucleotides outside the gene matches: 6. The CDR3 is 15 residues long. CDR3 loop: CASSSKDRENYGYTF. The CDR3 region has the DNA TGTGCCAGCAGTTCCAAGGACAGGGAGAACTATGGCTACACCTTC.